This T cell receptor beta chain was identified during a study of blood T cell repertoires in COVID-19. On the study more broadly: Samples representing acute and convalescent COVID-19 were sourced from the United States, Italy and Spain. PBMCs, B-cell-depleted T cells, or T cells provided the cDNA or gDNA that made up the material.

How the authors handled the data: The assay estimated nucleated cells by amplifying reference gene primers. Repertoires were generated with immunoSEQ multiplex PCR, while TCRdb's copy carries only in-frame clones and drops some. The V and J calls and clone size come from that table; D and trimming were worked out from the DNA. The sample records about 340,000 clones, roughly 89% being singletons. The CDR3 length is 16 residues. V dropped 5 bases and J dropped 7 bases, with 18 bases sitting between them. CDR1 is LNHDA, CDR2 SQIVND, per germline (reference sequence). The specimen was peripheral blood. The receptor comes from a woman between 18 and 30 years old who had recovered from COVID-19. The V call is TRBV19, the J call TRBJ1-6, with a weak D call TRBD1 (6 bases). The CDR3 here is CASSSIQGIWNSPLHF. CDR3 coding DNA: TGTGCCAGTAGTTCAATACAGGGTATATGGAATTCACCCCTCCACTTT.